This T cell receptor beta chain stems from a study of T cell changes during pregnancy in multiple sclerosis. Here immunoSEQ multiplex PCR was the method, and the copy in TCRdb shows in-frame clones only, minus some. The sample lists about 76,000 clones; 93% were seen once. V was pared by 4 bases and J by 10 bases, with 21 bases between. Germline V gene sequence: CDR1 SGHNT, CDR2 YYREEE (reference sequence). CDR3 length equals 16 residues. V usage is TRBV5-4 and J usage is TRBJ1-6; D is uncertain. The source is a female donor with multiple sclerosis, enrolled in a pregnancy study. The input for sequencing was peripheral blood, taken in the second trimester of pregnancy. The CDR3 spells CASSPSGRHAISPLHF. The CDR3 coding sequence is TGTGCCAGCAGCCCCTCGGGGAGGCACGCGATCTCACCCCTCCACTTT. Supplemented by reference TRBV5-4 and TRBJ1-6, the full variable domain reads ETGVTQSPTHLIKTRGQQVTLRCSSQSGHNTVSWYQQALGQGPQFIFQYYREEENGRGNFPPRFSGLQFPNYSSELNVNALELDDSALYLCASSPSGRHAISPLHFGNGTRLTVT.